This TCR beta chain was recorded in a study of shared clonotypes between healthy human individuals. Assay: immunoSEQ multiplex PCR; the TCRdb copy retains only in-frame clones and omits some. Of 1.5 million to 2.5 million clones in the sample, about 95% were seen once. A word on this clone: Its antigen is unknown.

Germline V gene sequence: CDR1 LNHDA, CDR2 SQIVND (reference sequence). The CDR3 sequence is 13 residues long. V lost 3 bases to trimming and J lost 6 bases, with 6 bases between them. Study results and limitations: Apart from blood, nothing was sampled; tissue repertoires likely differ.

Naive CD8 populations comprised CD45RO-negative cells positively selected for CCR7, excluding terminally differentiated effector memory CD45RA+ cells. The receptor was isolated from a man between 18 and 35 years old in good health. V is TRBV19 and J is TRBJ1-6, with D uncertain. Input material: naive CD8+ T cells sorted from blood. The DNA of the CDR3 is TGTGCCAGTAGTATGCACAGTAATTCACCCCTCCACTTT. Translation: CASSMHSNSPLHF.